This TCR beta chain was retrieved from a study of T cells in Graves' hyperthyroidism and ophthalmopathy. Whole-study context: Peripheral blood sampling occurred at initial diagnosis, before any treatment. Study findings and constraints: Through a model of 13 V-J features, ophthalmopathy was separated from stable hyperthyroidism. Most thyroid clonotypes expanded above 0.001 were also detected in blood.

Only one count was recorded for this clonotype. Its cognate antigen is unknown. Trimming took 5 bases from V and 3 from J, leaving 35 bases between them. This CDR3 comprises 21 residues. Amplification targeted TCR beta CDR3 regions from RNA transcripts. Researchers ran a first-round RT-PCR on the TCR CDR3 using the HTBI primer set. TCRdb used MiXCR to reprocess the multiplex PCR reads, holding one entry per CDR3 protein. The profile covers about 400,000 distinct CDR3 sequences, with 12% to 15% appearing a single time and 5% to 6.5% taken by the ten largest. Diagnostic assessment was based on clinical symptoms, serum thyroxine and TRAb, thyroid ultrasound and orbital computed tomography.

Source material: blood. The TCR sequence derives from a woman aged 18-29 years with Graves' hyperthyroidism. The V gene is TRBV12-3 or TRBV12-4, the J gene TRBJ2-7, with D perhaps being TRBD1 or TRBD2 (8 bases each). Here the CDR3 reads CASSAGYQQGVASGPNYEQYF. The DNA of the CDR3 is TGTGCCAGCAGTGCAGGGTACCAACAGGGGGTGGCTAGCGGGCCTAACTACGAGCAGTACTTC.